Listed below are T cell receptor beta chains from one sample, sequenced in a study of cytomegalovirus exposure and HLA in healthy donors. Sequenced by immunoSEQ multiplex PCR; TCRdb stores in-frame clones only, minus some. In the table there are 55,000 to 80,000 clones, approximately 80% of which are singletons. The sample comprised PBMCs. The receptors originated from a woman in her twenties or thirties in good health and CMV-seronegative. Each CDR3 is given without its conserved first and last residue.

j_call v_call cdr3_aa
TRBJ1-1 TRBV11-3 ASSLETDTEAF
TRBJ2-7 TRBV4-1 ASSPQEMTGYEQY
TRBJ1-6 TRBV6-4 ASSQSVQGYSPLH
TRBJ2-1 TRBV27 ASSDGLIQREQF
TRBJ1-6 TRBV19 ASSIRRGDRPNNNSPLH
TRBJ2-6 TRBV7-8 ASSLTGVVGANVLT
TRBJ2-1 TRBV6-5 ASNRGGAAYNEQF
TRBJ2-5 TRBV5-1 ASSLWGDFGETQY
TRBJ1-3 TRBV5-4 ADPGGGVAGNTIY
TRBJ2-1 TRBV5-4 ASRGNRAYNEQF
TRBJ2-2 TRBV27 ASSSGTGYTGELF
TRBJ1-2 TRBV7-2 ASSLAGNYGYT
TRBJ1-1 TRBV30 AQSWGGNTEAF
TRBJ1-5 TRBV7-6 ASSSGARTGAGGNQPQH
TRBJ1-2 TRBV29-1 SVERSGGYT
TRBJ2-7 TRBV6-1 ASSELAGADEQY
TRBJ1-5 TRBV16 ASSQSRGQGWGSNQPQH
TRBJ1-5 TRBV5-1 ASSLGEGGQPQH
TRBJ1-1 TRBV4-1 ASSHPTGGEIAEAF
TRBJ1-2 TRBV19 ASSLGTGDGYT
TRBJ1-3 TRBV7-2 ASTNRGSGNTIY
TRBJ1-5 TRBV7-2 ASSLQGNSNQPQH
TRBJ1-1 TRBV7-2 ASSLYRGNTEAF
TRBJ1-5 TRBV28 ATLDRTNQPQH
TRBJ1-5 TRBV19 ASSIWRDNQPQH
TRBJ2-3 TRBV2 ASRLRLENTDTQY
TRBJ1-5 TRBV6-5 ASSRDRGLQPQH
TRBJ2-7 TRBV9 ASSVDGHEQY
TRBJ1-3 TRBV6-6 ASSSGTGGGNTIY
TRBJ2-5 TRBV2 ASSVSGGYEETQY
TRBJ2-1 TRBV19 ASSRVGQTYNEQF
TRBJ2-3 TRBV11-3 ASSPRTGRGGTDTQY
TRBJ1-2 TRBV21-1 ASVPGGSNYGYT
TRBJ2-7 TRBV5-5 ASSLLPGREQY
TRBJ1-1 TRBV2 ASSGIQGDTEAF
TRBJ2-2 TRBV19 ASNPAGGHPGELF
TRBJ1-1 TRBV5-5 ASSFFLRGRSTEAF
TRBJ1-1 TRBV10-3 AISDSTANTEAF
TRBJ1-4 TRBV5-8 ASSLPGQGVSNEKLF
TRBJ2-5 TRBV7-2 ASSLGGRETQY
TRBJ1-1 TRBV7-2 ASSLVQGTEAF
TRBJ1-2 TRBV27 ASSSGQGLLYGYT
TRBJ1-6 TRBV28 ASRRKSQGQNSPLH
TRBJ2-2 TRBV30 AWTEGGGELF
TRBJ1-2 TRBV30 AWEPGQGGYT
TRBJ2-7 TRBV27 ASSLRTVPGVYEQY
TRBJ1-1 TRBV19 ASRGTQNTEAF
TRBJ2-5 TRBV15 ATSTSLRVDQETQY
TRBJ1-1 TRBV5-1 ASSLFVRGTEAF
TRBJ1-4 TRBV7-6 ASSLGQGSNEKLF
TRBJ2-3 TRBV7-9 ASSKGRGSTDTQY
TRBJ2-7 TRBV21-1 ASSKVSKGRPYEQY
TRBJ1-1 TRBV6-5 ASSSPPQGRTEAF
TRBJ2-3 TRBV5-1 ASSWTGTGVSDTQY
TRBJ2-7 TRBV7-2 ASTYRTSGGQSSYEQY
TRBJ2-7 TRBV20-1 SASLVAEQY
TRBJ2-7 TRBV5-1 ASSFIQGAGNEQY